These T cell receptor beta chains were read from a single sample in a study of human T cells and chemical hapten exposure. From the RACE reads, TCRdb called clonotypes with MiXCR, one entry per CDR3 protein. The repertoire holds some 96,000 distinct CDR3 sequences, with 7% to 10% as singletons. This specimen consisted of whole blood, obtained in connection with sensitization to the hapten diphenylcyclopropenone (DPC). These receptors originate from a middle-aged woman with alopecia areata. Some clones in this sample may be carry-over from other donors' samples. The CDR3 runs from the conserved cysteine through the conserved F or W. A D gene is named only where the DNA matches it firmly. The size of a clone is reported for some rows only, either as once, few or many, or as a class for expanded clones.

V	J	size	D	DNA	CDR3
TRBV6-5	TRBJ1-1	many	TRBD1	TGTGCCAGCAGGGACCGGGACAGGGGGCATGCTTTCTTT	CASRDRDRGHAFF
TRBV7-2	TRBJ2-5	few	TRBD1	TGTGCCAGCACCCCAGCCCCGACAGGGGGCGGAGAGACCCAGTACTTC	CASTPAPTGGGETQYF
TRBV18	TRBJ2-1	many	-	TGTGCCAGCTCACCAAAGATGGACAATGAGCAGTTCTTC	CASSPKMDNEQFF
TRBV11-2	TRBJ2-3	-	-	TGTGCCAGCAGCTTAGTCCGGGGAGATACGCAGTATTTT	CASSLVRGDTQYF
TRBV4-3	TRBJ1-2	many	TRBD1	TGCGCCAGCAGCCGGGTAGGAGGCGACAGGGCCTATGGCTACACCTTC	CASSRVGGDRAYGYTF
TRBV7-3	TRBJ2-5	many	-	TGTGCCAGCAGCCCAGGGTGGCAAGAGACCCAGTACTTC	CASSPGWQETQYF
TRBV7-8	TRBJ2-1	many	-	TGTGCCAGCAGCTTAGCGGCTAGCTCCTACAATGAGCAGTTCTTC	CASSLAASSYNEQFF
TRBV7-9	TRBJ1-4	many	TRBD1	TGTGCCAGCAGCTTCCGGGACAGGGAAAAACTGTTTTTT	CASSFRDREKLFF
TRBV5-4	TRBJ2-3	few	-	TGTGCCAGCAGCTTGGAGTCCCGGGGCACAGATACGCAGTATTTT	CASSLESRGTDTQYF
TRBV18	TRBJ2-4	-	TRBD1	TGTGCCAGCTCACCCCGGACAGGGGGCGAGACGGCCAAAAACATTCAGTACTTC	CASSPRTGGETAKNIQYF
TRBV12-3/TRBV12-4	TRBJ1-4	many	-	TGTGCCAGCAGTACCCTTTTGACTGCAACTAATGAAAAACTGTTTTTT	CASSTLLTATNEKLFF
TRBV18	TRBJ2-1	many	TRBD2	TGTGCCAGCTCAAAAGGGCGGGCGGGAGTCTACAATGAGCAGTTCTTC	CASSKGRAGVYNEQFF
TRBV6-4	TRBJ1-1	many	TRBD1	TGTGCCAGCAGTGACTCAGGCAGGGGGGCTGAAGCTTTCTTT	CASSDSGRGAEAFF
TRBV7-2	TRBJ2-7	few	TRBD2	TGTGCCAGCAGCTTACCCGGGACTAGCGGGCAAACGAACGAGCAGTACTTC	CASSLPGTSGQTNEQYF
TRBV5-6	TRBJ1-5	many	-	TGTGCCAGCAGCTCCCAAGGAAATCAGCCCCAGCATTTT	CASSSQGNQPQHF
TRBV5-6	TRBJ1-1	few	-	TGTGCCAGCAGCTTGGATCCTCAAGTTGAAGCTTTCTTT	CASSLDPQVEAFF
TRBV29-1	TRBJ2-5	few	-	TGCAGCGTCCTCGGGACAAAAGAGACCCAGTACTTC	CSVLGTKETQYF
TRBV20-1	TRBJ2-3	-	TRBD2	TGCAGTGCTAGTTTGCGGGAGGGCCTCTCAGATACGCAGTATTTT	CSASLREGLSDTQYF
TRBV19	TRBJ1-2	-	-	TGTGCCAGTGGTAGGGATGGCTACACCTTC	CASGRDGYTF
TRBV6-6	TRBJ2-5	-	TRBD2	TGTGCCAGCAGTTCCGGACTAGCGGGAATAAGGGAGACCCAGTACTTC	CASSSGLAGIRETQYF
TRBV7-9	TRBJ2-7	few	-	TGTGCCAGCAGCTTAGCAGGGCCCAGGGGTTCCGAGCAGTACTTC	CASSLAGPRGSEQYF
TRBV6-2/TRBV6-3	TRBJ2-4	few	-	TGTGCCAGCAGTCAAAATCTGGGTCTAGCCAAAAACATTCAGTACTTC	CASSQNLGLAKNIQYF
TRBV28	TRBJ2-7	few	-	TGTGCCAGCAGCACCACACCTTCGAGCTCCTACGAGCAGTACTTC	CASSTTPSSSYEQYF
TRBV6-6	TRBJ2-7	many	TRBD1	TGTGCCTCCCGAACAGGGGGCACCCGGGGCGAGCAGTACTTC	CASRTGGTRGEQYF
TRBV2	TRBJ2-7	many	-	TGTGCCAGCAGTGGCGGACAGTGGGGCGAGCAGTACTTC	CASSGGQWGEQYF
TRBV7-2	TRBJ1-1	-	-	TGTGCCAGCAGCCGGACAGTCTTCTGGGATACTGAAGCTTTCTTT	CASSRTVFWDTEAFF
TRBV29-1	TRBJ2-2	few	TRBD1	TGCAGCGTCGGACAGGGGGCCGGGGAGCTGTTTTTT	CSVGQGAGELFF
TRBV6-2/TRBV6-3	TRBJ2-5	many	-	TGTGCCAGCAGTTACCCCCTCTCCGGACGCAACCAAGAGACCCAGTACTTC	CASSYPLSGRNQETQYF
TRBV6-2/TRBV6-3	TRBJ1-1	few	TRBD1	TGTGCCAGCAGCCAGGGGGGCGGACGGACCGAAGCTTTCTTT	CASSQGGGRTEAFF
TRBV2	TRBJ2-1	many	-	TGTGCCAGCAGTGCGCTAGTGAATGAGCAGTTCTTC	CASSALVNEQFF
TRBV3-1	TRBJ2-7	-	-	TGTGCCAGCAGCCAACAGGGGTTGGGCTACGAGCAGTACTTC	CASSQQGLGYEQYF
TRBV24-1	TRBJ2-1	many	-	TGTGCCACGGCTTTCGAGGGCTCACGGACCAATGAGCAGTTCTTC	CATAFEGSRTNEQFF
TRBV2	TRBJ2-7	-	-	TGTGCCAGCAGACCTCAGGGCTCCTACGAGCAGTACTTC	CASRPQGSYEQYF
TRBV29-1	TRBJ1-5	many	-	TGCAGCGTTTCCGACAGCACCAGCAATCAGCCCCAGCATTTT	CSVSDSTSNQPQHF
TRBV28	TRBJ2-1	-	TRBD2	TGTGCCAGCAGTAAACGGACTAGCGGGAGGTCAGCATTCGACAATGAGCAGTTCTTC	CASSKRTSGRSAFDNEQFF